This T cell receptor (beta chain) comes out of a study of T cells after yellow fever vaccination. Study as a whole: Fractions containing few cells were prepared with SMART-Seq v4 Ultra Low Input.

Between the trimmed V and J ends, which lost 1 base and 3 bases, there was a span of 11 bases. This CDR3 region has 14 residues. Germline-derived CDR1 and CDR2 are SGHRS and YFSETQ. Study-wide points: A faster peak, day 5 versus 15, was reached by the weaker secondary response. Primary-vaccination clones mostly resurfaced post-booster (96% CD4, roughly 90% CD8).

Details on this clonotype: The antigen is undetermined.

The 5'RACE template-switching step produced TCR cDNA and added a universal primer site and UMIs. TCRdb reprocessed the 5' RACE reads with MiXCR, giving one entry per CDR3 protein. The sample lists 250,000 to 300,000 distinct CDR3 sequences, about an eighth occurring once. Sample: CD4+ T cells sorted from PBMCs, taken 45 days after the yellow fever booster vaccination. This clonotype originated in a young man who received the YFV17D yellow fever vaccine. V gene TRBV5-1 combines with J gene TRBJ2-7; D could derive from TRBD1 or TRBD2 (5 bases each). The CDR3 region has the DNA TGCGCCAGCAGCTTGCGTCTGGGGGACTACGAGCAGTACTTC. It is translated as CASSLRLGDYEQYF.